The clone carrying this T cell receptor beta chain was picked up one time. Some clones are missing from TCRdb's copy, which holds only in-frame ones; the method was immunoSEQ multiplex PCR. The data hold roughly 100,000 clones, with around nine tenths observed a single time. CDR3 length equals 11 residues. Trimming removed 2 bases at V and 4 bases at J, with 5 bases between. The V gene's germline CDR1 is SQVTM and CDR2 ANQGSEA. The data were taken from a study of control samples from healthy donors and cancer patients. The TCR sequence derives from a man between 60 and 70 years old with lung cancer. The rearrangement joins TRBV29-1 to TRBJ1-2; no clear D. Source material: PBMCs. In DNA, the CDR3 is TGCAGCGTTGAAAGCGCCTATGGCTACACCTTC. This codes for CSVESAYGYTF.